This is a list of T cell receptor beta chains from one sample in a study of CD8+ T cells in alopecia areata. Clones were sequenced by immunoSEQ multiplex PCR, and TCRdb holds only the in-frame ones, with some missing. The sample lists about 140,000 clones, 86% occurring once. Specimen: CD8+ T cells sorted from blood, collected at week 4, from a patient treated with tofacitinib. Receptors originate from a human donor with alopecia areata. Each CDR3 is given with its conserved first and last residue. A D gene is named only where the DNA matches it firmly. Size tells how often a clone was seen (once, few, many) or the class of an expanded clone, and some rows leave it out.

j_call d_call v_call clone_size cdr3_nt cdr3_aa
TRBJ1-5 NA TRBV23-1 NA TGCGCCAGCAGTCATCCGAGATATTTACTTGCTCAGCCCCAGCATTTT CASSHPRYLLAQPQHF
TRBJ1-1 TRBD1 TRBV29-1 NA TGCAGCGTTGAAGATCTCGGGGACAGGGGACTAACTGAAGCTTTCTTT CSVEDLGDRGLTEAFF
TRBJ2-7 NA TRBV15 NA TGTGCCACCAGCAGAGATGGCCACGAGCAGTACTTC CATSRDGHEQYF
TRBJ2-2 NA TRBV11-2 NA TGTGCCAGCAGCCTACGGGAGACCGACACCGGGGAGCTGTTTTTT CASSLRETDTGELFF
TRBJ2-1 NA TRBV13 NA TGTGCCAGCACGACCTGGAGCGAAGAGAATGAGCAGTTCTTC CASTTWSEENEQFF
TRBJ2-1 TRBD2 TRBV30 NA TGTGCCTGGAGTGGATTCCAGCGGGGCTACAATGAGCAGTTCTTC CAWSGFQRGYNEQFF
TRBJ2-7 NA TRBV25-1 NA TGTGCCAGCACCAGGGGGGGCCCCGGCACCGAGCAGTACTTC CASTRGGPGTEQYF
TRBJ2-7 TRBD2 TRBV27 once TGTGCCAGCAGTCCGGGGGGGGCGCTCTACGAGCAGTACTTC CASSPGGALYEQYF
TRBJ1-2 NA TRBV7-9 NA TGTGCCAGCAGCTTAGCGCTCGGGGATGGCTACACCTTC CASSLALGDGYTF
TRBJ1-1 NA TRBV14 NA TGTGCCAGCAGCCACGGGAGTGGGGGCGCTGAAGCTTTCTTT CASSHGSGGAEAFF
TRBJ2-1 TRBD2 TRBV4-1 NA TGCGCCAGCAGCTTCCGGGGGGACAATGAGCAGTTCTTC CASSFRGDNEQFF
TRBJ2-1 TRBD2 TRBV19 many TGTGCCATTTCGAGCGGGGGGGACTACAATGAGCAGTTCTTC CAISSGGDYNEQFF
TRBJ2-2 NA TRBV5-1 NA TGCGCCAGCAGCTGGGGCGCAGAAGGCGGGGAGCTGTTTTTT CASSWGAEGGELFF
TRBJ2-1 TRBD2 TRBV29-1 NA TGCAGCGAGATTAGCGGGGGGGCCGATGAGCAGTTCTTC CSEISGGADEQFF
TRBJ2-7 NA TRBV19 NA TGTGCCAGTAGTGCCGGGACCCTCTACGAGCAGTACTTC CASSAGTLYEQYF